Following are 24 T cell receptor beta chains from one sample sequenced in a study of cytotoxic CD8 clonotypes in ibrutinib-treated CLL. Sequencing used immunoSEQ multiplex PCR; TCRdb keeps in-frame clones, though not all of them. This repertoire shows more than 25,000 clones, 70% to 80% found once; its top ten account for about half. The source was PBMCs, collected after 36 months of ibrutinib treatment. The receptors derive from a human donor with chronic lymphocytic leukemia.

The gene calls are TRBV29-1 and TRBJ2-7; D may be TRBD1 (6 bases). Trimming shortened V by 0 bases and J by 5 bases, and 17 bases separated the two germline ends. CDR1 is SQVTM and CDR2 is ANQGSEA in the germline V gene. This CDR3 spans 15 amino acids. CDR3 protein: CSVEDPDGQIHEQYF. The CDR3 DNA is TGCAGCGTTGAAGATCCAGATGGACAGATCCACGAGCAGTACTTC.

The chain is built from TRBV6-5 and TRBJ2-5, with a possible D match to TRBD1 (6 bases). CDR3 length equals 14 residues. CDR1 MNHEY and CDR2 SVGAGI come from the germline V gene. The V and J ends lost 6 bases and 1 base respectively, with 12 bases between them. The CDR3 here is CASRPTGSQETQYF. CDR3 coding DNA: TGTGCCAGCAGACCTACAGGGTCCCAAGAGACCCAGTACTTC.

The rearrangement joins TRBV7-7 to TRBJ2-2; 10 positions match TRBD2. Trimming at V came to 3 bases and at J to 7 bases, leaving 8 bases not matched to a gene. Germline-derived CDR1 and CDR2 are SSHAT and FNYEAQ (reference sequence). The CDR3 runs to 16 residues. CDR3 sequence reads: CASSLSSGGADGELFF. The CDR3 coding sequence is TGTGCCAGCAGCTTGAGCAGCGGGGGGGCGGACGGGGAGCTGTTTTTT.

The chain is built from TRBV14 and TRBJ1-1; D not certain. With 4 bases removed from V and 4 bases from J, the gap between germline ends came to 13 bases. Germline-derived CDR1 and CDR2 are SGHDN and FVKESK. This CDR3 spans 14 amino acids. The CDR3: CASSPREWGTEAFF. The DNA for the CDR3 is TGTGCCAGCAGCCCAAGAGAGTGGGGCACTGAAGCTTTCTTT.

The chain links TRBV4-3 to TRBJ1-5; 9 bases fit TRBD1. The V gene's germline CDR1 is LGHNA and CDR2 YSLEER. Unmatched junction bases numbered 6, after V lost 0 bases and J lost 6 bases. The CDR3 covers 16 residues. The CDR3 DNA sequence: TGCGCCAGCAGCCAAGATAGGGACAGGGTTGGTCAGCCCCAGCATTTT. It encodes CASSQDRDRVGQPQHF.

The gene calls are TRBV11-2 and TRBJ2-7; D is undetermined. The CDR3 length is 14 residues. Germline assignment: CDR1 SGHAT and CDR2 FQNNGV. The V and J ends lost 3 bases and 1 base respectively, with 10 bases between them. The CDR3 DNA reads TGTGCCAGCAGCTTCCCCGGGCCGTCCTACGAGCAGTACTTC. It is translated as CASSFPGPSYEQYF.

Only a few counts were recorded for this clone. The chain joins TRBV19 to TRBJ2-2; TRBD2 matches 13 bases. The V and J ends lost 4 bases and 1 base, in that order; junction bases with no gene match: 3. The CDR3 loop spans 17 amino acids. The germline V gene encodes CDR1 LNHDA and CDR2 SQIVND (reference sequence). CDR3 loop: CASSTGLAGRNTGELFF. In DNA form, the CDR3 reads TGTGCCAGTAGTACGGGACTAGCGGGGCGGAACACCGGGGAGCTGTTTTTT.

The chain combines TRBV15 with TRBJ2-5; D is undetermined. The germline gives CDR1 LNHNV, CDR2 YYDKDF (reference sequence). The CDR3 is made up of 13 amino acids. V was clipped by 0 bases and J by 5 bases, with 7 bases between them. DNA for the CDR3: TGTGCCACCAGCAGAGACTTCCCGGAGACCCAGTACTTC. It specifies CATSRDFPETQYF.

This clone occurred a few times. This chain uses TRBV4-1 with TRBJ1-6, with D possibly being TRBD1 (5 bases). Trimming stripped 5 bases from V and 9 bases from J, with 14 bases between. The length of the CDR3 is 14 residues. CDR1 and CDR2 from the germline V gene are MGHRA and YSYEKL. The CDR3 DNA follows: TGCGCCAGCAGCTACGGGACCCCCGGTTCACCCCTCCACTTT. As protein: CASSYGTPGSPLHF.

The chain combines TRBV27 with TRBJ1-1, with D unresolved. Germline lookup yields CDR1 MNHEY and CDR2 SMNVEV (reference sequence). The germline V and J ends were trimmed by 3 bases and 3 bases, with 14 bases remaining between them. This CDR3 region has 15 residues. CDR3 loop: CASSFGKTGYTEAFF. The DNA for the CDR3 is TGTGCCAGCAGTTTCGGTAAGACGGGCTACACTGAAGCTTTCTTT.

This chain links TRBV19 with TRBJ2-7, with TRBD1 matching over 7 bases. The germline gives CDR1 LNHDA, CDR2 SQIVND (reference sequence). V lost 1 base and J lost 6; bases outside the gene matches: 6. The CDR3 spans 14 residues. The CDR3 DNA follows: TGTGCCAGTAGTATAGGGACAGGACCCAGCGAGCAGTACTTC. Amino acid sequence: CASSIGTGPSEQYF.

V gene TRBV10-3 combines with J gene TRBJ1-5, with D uncertain. This CDR3 comprises 15 residues. V lost 3 bases and J lost 0, with 9 bases in between. Germline CDR1 and CDR2: ENHRY and SYGVKD. The DNA for the CDR3 is TGTGCCATCAGTGACCCCTACTATAGCAATCAGCCCCAGCATTTT. It codes for CAISDPYYSNQPQHF.

The chain employs TRBV19 and TRBJ2-1, with D uncertain. Germline loops: CDR1 LNHDA, CDR2 SQIVND (reference sequence). The CDR3 runs to 16 residues. V lost 3 bases and J lost 1, with 13 bases in between. Written as DNA, the CDR3 is TGTGCCAGTAGTATCGGCACGCACCCTTCCTACAATGAGCAGTTCTTC. As protein: CASSIGTHPSYNEQFF. The full variable domain, rest sourced from reference TRBV19 and TRBJ2-1, is DGGITQSPKYLFRKEGQNVTLSCEQNLNHDAMYWYRQDPGQGLRLIYYSQIVNDFQKGDIAEGYSVSREKKESFPLTVTSAQKNPTAFYLCASSIGTHPSYNEQFFGPGTRLTVL.

The V gene is TRBV4-2, the J gene TRBJ2-1; D call uncertain. The germline CDR1 and CDR2 sequences are LGHNA and YNFKEQ. V was trimmed by 5 bases and J by 8 bases, leaving 22 bases between them. The CDR3 sequence is 16 residues long. The CDR3 loop reads CASSFRFQPPNYEQFF. The CDR3 region has the DNA TGTGCCAGCAGCTTCCGGTTCCAACCTCCTAATTATGAGCAGTTCTTC.

V usage is TRBV6-1 and J usage is TRBJ2-2; 7 bases agree with TRBD1. The CDR3 spans 15 residues. The germline V gene encodes CDR1 MNHNS and CDR2 SASEGT. V lost 3 bases and J lost 4; bases outside the gene matches: 5. The CDR3 region is CASSDSAGGTGELFF. Here the CDR3 DNA reads TGTGCCAGCAGTGACTCAGCAGGGGGCACCGGGGAGCTGTTTTTT.

This clone appeared many times. The chain is built from TRBV7-6 and TRBJ2-6, with 12 bases matching TRBD1. J lost 3 bases, V lost 7 bases, and 7 bases had no gene match. CDR3 length equals 17 residues. Germline values: CDR1 SGHVS, CDR2 FNYEAQ. The CDR3 reads CASTSGTGGNGANVLTF. The DNA of the CDR3 is TGTGCCAGCACCTCCGGGACAGGGGGCAATGGGGCCAACGTCCTGACTTTC.

The gene calls are TRBV5-8 and TRBJ1-6; D ambiguous. This CDR3 has 15 residues. CDR1 is SGHTS and CDR2 is YDEGEE in the germline V gene. Trimming took off 1 base at V and 10 bases at J, with 15 bases between the two ends. In DNA form, the CDR3 reads TGTGCCAGCAGCTTGACGCGCAACGCCGGATCACCCCTCCACTTT. Translation: CASSLTRNAGSPLHF.

The chain uses TRBV18 and TRBJ2-5; 12 nucleotides match TRBD2. TRBJ2-7 matches the DNA end more closely, so the J call is doubtful. In germline, CDR1 is KGHSH, CDR2 LQKENI. There are 17 residues in the CDR3. The CDR3 region is CASSPPLAGGPTYEQYF. The CDR3 bases are TGTGCCAGCTCACCCCCACTAGCGGGGGGCCCGACCTACGAGCAGTACTTC.

The CDR3 sequence: CASSALGQESTDTQYF. The CDR3 DNA sequence: TGTGCCAGCAGTGCACTGGGACAGGAGAGCACAGATACGCAGTATTTT. The chain employs TRBV25-1 and TRBJ2-3, with 8 bases fitting TRBD1. V shed 4 bases, J shed 0 bases, and the junction held 6 bases outside the gene matches. This CDR3 spans 16 amino acids. The germline V gene has CDR1 MGHDK and CDR2 SYGVNS.

The chain is built from TRBV27 and TRBJ1-2, with 9 bases fitting TRBD1. V shed 2 bases, J shed 4 bases, and the junction held 5 bases outside the gene matches. Germline V CDR1 and CDR2: MNHEY, SMNVEV (reference sequence). This CDR3 has 15 residues. This CDR3 is CASSLTGGAGYGYTF. In DNA form, the CDR3 reads TGTGCCAGCAGTTTAACAGGGGGCGCAGGCTATGGCTACACCTTC.

This rearrangement joins TRBV7-7 to TRBJ2-3; the D call may be TRBD1 or TRBD2 (5 bases each). V was clipped by 5 bases and J by 4 bases, with 16 bases between them. Germline-derived CDR1 and CDR2 are SSHAT and FNYEAQ (reference sequence). There are 15 residues in the CDR3. The CDR3 reads CASSQLGTASDTQYF. As DNA, the CDR3 is TGTGCCAGCAGCCAACTCGGGACGGCATCAGATACGCAGTATTTT.

The rearrangement joins TRBV27 to TRBJ2-7, with 9 positions matching TRBD1. This CDR3 spans 15 amino acids. V was pared by 5 bases and J by 6 bases, with 11 bases of the junction left unmatched. Germline-derived CDR1 and CDR2 are MNHEY and SMNVEV (reference sequence). In DNA form, the CDR3 reads TGTGCCAGCAGTAAACAGGGGGCGTCAAGGGGCGAGCAGTACTTC. It is translated as CASSKQGASRGEQYF.

In this sample, this clone turned up a few times. This sequence joins TRBV11-2 and TRBJ2-3, with TRBD1 matching 8 bases. The CDR3 runs 15 residues. V was pared by 4 bases and J by 3 bases, with 6 bases of the junction left unmatched. Per germline, CDR1 SGHAT and CDR2 FQNNGV. CDR3 nucleotides: TGTGCCAGCAGCTCCGGACAGGGAACAACAGATACGCAGTATTTT. Translation gives CASSSGQGTTDTQYF.

The table lists this clone with a few counts. The chain links TRBV4-2 to TRBJ1-3; D uncertain. Germline lookup yields CDR1 LGHNA and CDR2 YNFKEQ. The CDR3 totals 11 residues. Trimming cost V 5 bases and J 3 bases, with 2 bases left between them. The CDR3 spells CASSGGNTIYF. The CDR3 DNA reads TGTGCCAGCAGCGGTGGAAACACCATATATTTT.